Below are 32 T cell receptor beta chains sequenced from a single sample in a study of tumor-infiltrating lymphocytes in oesophageal squamous cell carcinoma. TCRdb processed the PCR reads anew with MiXCR; each CDR3 protein has one entry. The data show roughly 7,000 distinct CDR3 sequences, about 15% seen once. The material sequenced was blood. The source is a male donor with esophageal squamous cell carcinoma.

This clonotype is medium-sized in the sample. The chain carries TRBV10-2 and TRBJ2-2, with no clear D. Trimming shortened V by 4 bases and J by 0 bases, and 12 bases separated the two germline ends. The CDR3 extends over 16 amino acids. Germline CDR1 reads WSHSY; CDR2 reads SAAADI. The CDR3 DNA is TGCGCCAGCAGTGTCATCTTGGGCGCGAACACCGGGGAGCTGTTTTTT. Translation: CASSVILGANTGELFF.

The sample holds a few counts of this clonotype. This chain joins TRBV27 and TRBJ2-6, with D unresolved. This CDR3 has 9 residues. Germline V gene sequence: CDR1 MNHEY, CDR2 SMNVEV (reference sequence). The V end lost 2 bases, the J end lost 18 bases, and 5 bases lay between the germline ends. The CDR3 nucleotides are TGTGCCAGCAGTTTAACCGGGACTTTC. It encodes CASSLTGTF.

By its share, this clonotype is medium-sized. The rearrangement uses TRBV7-8 and TRBJ1-3; D call uncertain. The V gene lost 3 bases and the J gene lost 1 base, with 7 bases spanning the gap. In germline, CDR1 is SGHVS, CDR2 FQNEAQ. The CDR3 spans 14 residues. DNA of the CDR3: TGTGCCAGCAGCTTCGGCGCTTCTGGAAACACCATATATTTT. Translation gives CASSFGASGNTIYF. The full variable domain, rest sourced from reference TRBV7-8 and TRBJ1-3, is GAGVSQSPRYKVAKRGQDVALRCDPISGHVSLFWYQQALGQGPEFLTYFQNEAQLDKSGLPSDRFFAERPEGSVSTLKIQRTQQEDSAVYLCASSFGASGNTIYFGEGSWLTVV.

In this sample, this clonotype is medium-sized (0.01 to 0.1%). Here the CDR3 DNA reads TGTGCCAGCAGTCTCTCCGGGGGAATTCAGTACTTC. Translation gives CASSLSGGIQYF. The rearrangement joins TRBV12-3 or TRBV12-4 to TRBJ2-4, with D possibly being TRBD2 (6 bases). The CDR3 covers 12 residues. V gave up 5 bases and J gave up 10 bases, with 12 bases separating them.

A few counts support this clonotype. A read error may be the cause here, since a much bigger clone is one base away. This CDR3 reads CASSAGAYEQFF. CDR3 nucleotide sequence: TGTGCCAGCAGTGCGGGGGCCTACGAGCAGTTCTTC. The chain uses TRBV6-1 and TRBJ2-1; D possibly uses TRBD1 or TRBD2 (6 bases each). CDR3 length: 12 amino acids. Trimming removed 4 bases at V and 10 bases at J, with 11 bases between. Germline CDR1 is MNHNS and CDR2 is SASEGT.

By sample share, this clonotype is medium-sized. The chain has TRBV5-4 and TRBJ2-1; either TRBD1 or TRBD2 may fit D (5 bases each). CDR1 SGHNT and CDR2 YYREEE come from the germline V gene (reference sequence). CDR3 length equals 15 residues. V lost 3 bases, J lost 5 bases, and 15 bases lay in between. CDR3 sequence reads: CASSSMGRANNEQFF. The CDR3 nucleotides read TGTGCCAGCAGCTCTATGGGGCGGGCTAACAATGAGCAGTTCTTC.

In its sample, this clonotype is medium-sized. J is TRBJ1-2 and V is TRBV7-3; unclear D gene. Germline V gives CDR1 SGHTA, CDR2 FQGTGA. The V end lost 2 bases, the J end lost 6 bases, and 16 bases lay between the germline ends. This CDR3 comprises 15 residues. CDR3 bases: TGTGCCAGCAGCTTAGCTGGAAGGGAGGGCAATGGCTACACCTTC. The encoded protein is CASSLAGREGNGYTF.

The V gene is TRBV7-2, the J gene TRBJ1-1; D may be TRBD1 (5 bases). Germline assignment: CDR1 SGHTA and CDR2 FQGNSA. Trimming shortened V by 7 bases and J by 0 bases, and 12 bases separated the two germline ends. This CDR3 comprises 14 residues. DNA of the CDR3: TGTGCCAGCAACTTCGGACAATTGAACACTGAAGCTTTCTTT. Translating it yields CASNFGQLNTEAFF.

This chain links TRBV6-6 with TRBJ1-3, with 7 positions matching TRBD1. Looked up from germline, CDR1 is MNHNY and CDR2 is SVGAGI (reference sequence). J was trimmed by 4 bases and V by 2 bases; bases with no gene match: 2. This CDR3 spans 14 amino acids. The CDR3 loop is CASSYGTAGNTIYF. Here the CDR3 DNA reads TGTGCCAGCAGTTACGGGACAGCAGGAAACACCATATATTTT.

The CDR3 nucleotides are TGTGCCAGCACCCTTCAGGGGTCCTCTCAGCCCCAGCATTTT. Amino acid sequence: CASTLQGSSQPQHF. This chain joins TRBV6-1 and TRBJ1-5; TRBD1 might be the D (6 bases). Germline values: CDR1 MNHNS, CDR2 SASEGT. Trimming pared 7 bases from V and 6 bases from J, leaving 16 bases between. This CDR3 contains 14 residues.

In its sample, this clonotype was seen many times. J is TRBJ1-1 and V is TRBV5-5; D ambiguous. V was trimmed by 0 bases and J by 0 bases, leaving 6 bases between them. In germline, CDR1 is SGHKS, CDR2 YYEKEE (reference sequence). The CDR3 runs to 14 residues. The CDR3 loop reads CASSLATLNTEAFF. The CDR3 region has the DNA TGTGCCAGCAGCTTGGCGACACTGAACACTGAAGCTTTCTTT.

CDR3 residues: CASSPGLAGVNEQFF. In DNA, the CDR3 is TGTGCCAGCAGCCCGGGACTAGCGGGGGTTAATGAGCAGTTCTTC. The chain combines TRBV7-2 with TRBJ2-1; 14 bases are a match to TRBD2. The length of the CDR3 is 15 residues. V was pared by 5 bases and J by 7 bases, with 4 bases of the junction left unmatched. The V gene's germline CDR1 is SGHTA and CDR2 FQGNSA.

Within the sample, this clonotype is medium-sized. V usage is TRBV7-9 and J usage is TRBJ2-5, with 8 bases aligning to TRBD1. Germline V gene lookup returns CDR1 SEHNR and CDR2 FQNEAQ (reference sequence). This CDR3 has 15 residues. V shed 3 bases and J 5 bases; nucleotides not matched to a gene: 8. The CDR3 region is CASSFMTGAWETQYF. The CDR3 coding sequence is TGTGCCAGCAGCTTTATGACAGGGGCGTGGGAGACCCAGTACTTC.

Remarks on this clonotype: The CDR3 does not close with the conserved phenylalanine or tryptophan, likely indicating a read error. The DNA is left out, because the CDR3 cannot be placed on it with certainty; the CDR3 is given as TCRdb lists it. This chain joins TRBV7-2 and TRBJ2-3; the D call of TRBD1 is as the table states it, not checked on the DNA. From its first to its last residue, the CDR3 has 17 amino acids. Germline CDR1 SGHTA, CDR2 FQGNSA. Here the CDR3 reads CASSSGAPPMGGYTFGP.

Details on this clonotype: A read error may be the cause here, since a much bigger clone is one base away. The chain carries TRBV27 and TRBJ1-5; D is undetermined. The CDR3 is 13 residues long. Germline V CDR1 and CDR2: MNHEY, SMNVEV (reference sequence). The V end was cut by 2 bases, the J end by 0 bases, with 2 bases between. The CDR3 reads CASSLDSNQPQHF. CDR3 DNA sequence: TGTGCCAGCAGTTTAGATAGCAATCAGCCCCAGCATTTT.

Details on this clonotype: This may be a read error, as it is one base from a much larger clone. V usage is TRBV24-1 and J usage is TRBJ1-1; D perhaps matches TRBD1 (5 bases). CDR1 and CDR2 (germline): KGHDR, SFDVKD. This CDR3 is 13 amino acids long. Trimming left V 9 bases short and J 4 bases short, with 14 bases between. CDR3 amino acids: CATSGVGGTEAFF. The CDR3 nucleotides read TGTGCCACCTCTGGGGTCGGGGGCACTGAAGCTTTCTTT.

This clonotype was seen only a few times. The chain joins TRBV4-2 to TRBJ1-5; the D gene is possibly TRBD1 (5 bases). The CDR3 loop spans 14 amino acids. The ends were cut back, 3 bases at V and 3 bases at J, with 9 bases in the middle. Germline V gives CDR1 LGHNA, CDR2 YNFKEQ. CDR3 residues: CASSQGEPNQPQHF. CDR3 DNA: TGTGCCAGCAGCCAGGGGGAGCCCAATCAGCCCCAGCATTTT.

This sequence joins TRBV6-6 and TRBJ1-5; D call uncertain. Trimming pared 2 bases from V and 8 bases from J, leaving 13 bases between. Per the germline V gene, CDR1 is MNHNY and CDR2 is SVGAGI (reference sequence). This CDR3 spans 14 amino acids. CDR3 sequence reads: CASSYGEGGEPQHF. The CDR3 nucleotides read TGTGCCAGCAGTTACGGTGAGGGCGGGGAGCCCCAGCATTTT.

In this sample, this clonotype turned up many times. V gene TRBV6-1 combines with J gene TRBJ2-2, with D possibly matching TRBD2 (7 bases). Germline loops: CDR1 MNHNS, CDR2 SASEGT. V lost 7 bases to trimming and J lost 2 bases, with 14 bases between them. The CDR3 contains 15 residues. This chain's CDR3 is CASIEGGRNTGELFF. CDR3 nucleotides: TGTGCCAGCATAGAGGGGGGGCGCAACACCGGGGAGCTGTTTTTT.

Ten or more counts support this clonotype. The chain recombines TRBV14 with TRBJ2-7; 7 bases are shared with TRBD2. Trimming at V came to 6 bases and at J to 6 bases, leaving 14 bases not matched to a gene. The CDR3 spans 15 residues. Germline V gene lookup returns CDR1 SGHDN and CDR2 FVKESK. Here the CDR3 DNA reads TGTGCCAGCAGTGTCTCGGGGGGTAGTGTCAGCGAGCAGTACTTC. Protein sequence: CASSVSGGSVSEQYF.

This clonotype was seen many times. This rearrangement joins TRBV6-1 to TRBJ2-7; the match to TRBD1 covers 8 bases. CDR3 size: 15 residues. Germline V CDR1 and CDR2: MNHNS, SASEGT. J gave up 1 base and V 5 bases, and 7 bases lay outside the gene matches. This CDR3 reads CASSPGQGRSYEQYF. The CDR3 nucleotides are TGTGCCAGCAGTCCCGGACAGGGAAGGTCCTACGAGCAGTACTTC.

This clonotype was counted ten times or more. The gene calls are TRBV5-1 and TRBJ2-2; D uncertain. Trimming took 1 base from V and 2 from J, leaving 6 bases between them. The CDR3 length is 14 residues. The V gene's germline CDR1 is SGHRS and CDR2 YFSETQ. The CDR3 protein is CASSLSLNTGELFF. The DNA for the CDR3 is TGCGCCAGCAGCTTGTCTCTCAACACCGGGGAGCTGTTTTTT.

By share, this clonotype ranks as medium-sized. V and J are TRBV7-3 and TRBJ2-1; no reliable D call. The CDR3 totals 13 residues. V lost 3 bases, J lost 5 bases, and 8 bases lay in between. Germline V gene lookup returns CDR1 SGHTA and CDR2 FQGTGA. The CDR3 reads CASSFNLDNEQFF. The CDR3 DNA is TGTGCCAGCAGCTTCAATTTGGACAATGAGCAGTTCTTC.

This clonotype was detected many times. The chain uses TRBV5-6 and TRBJ2-1; possible D gene TRBD1, 6 bases. The closer fit of TRBJ2-7 to the DNA end suggests the J call may be wrong. The CDR3 extends over 14 amino acids. CDR1 is SGHDT, CDR2 YYEEEE, per germline. The CDR3 spells CASSLWGRPEGQYF. The DNA for the CDR3 is TGTGCCAGCAGCTTGTGGGGGCGCCCTGAGGGGCAGTACTTC.

By share of the sample, this clonotype is medium-sized (0.01 to 0.1%). This rearrangement joins TRBV6-1 to TRBJ2-3, with a weak D call TRBD1 (5 bases). The CDR3 has 15 residues. V lost 6 bases and J lost 3, with 16 bases in between. Germline assignment: CDR1 MNHNS and CDR2 SASEGT. CDR3 in amino acids: CASRDSFRKTDTQYF. The CDR3 DNA is TGTGCCAGCAGAGACAGCTTTAGGAAGACAGATACGCAGTATTTT.

This clonotype was detected only a few times. V usage is TRBV19 and J usage is TRBJ2-3, with unresolved D. The end of the DNA fits TRBJ2-7 better, so the J call may be wrong. The germline V gene has CDR1 LNHDA and CDR2 SQIVND (reference sequence). The CDR3 contains 16 residues. The CDR3 nucleotides are TGTGCCAGTAGTATTGCACTGACCGACTCCTACAATGAGCAGTACTTC. Translating it yields CASSIALTDSYNEQYF.

This clonotype qualifies as medium-sized. Given a much more abundant clone one base away, this may be a read error. V usage is TRBV7-8 and J usage is TRBJ2-5, with 7 positions matching TRBD1. Trimming cost V 3 bases and J 12 bases; bases outside gene matches: 10. The CDR3 has 13 amino acids. Germline lookup yields CDR1 SGHVS and CDR2 FQNEAQ. CDR3 residues: CASSLGETGKKYF. As DNA, the CDR3 is TGTGCCAGCAGCTTGGGAGAGACAGGGAAGAAGTACTTC.

This clonotype rates as medium-sized. V gene TRBV12-3 or TRBV12-4 combines with J gene TRBJ2-3; 10 bases agree with TRBD2. Trimming took 3 bases from V and 5 from J; bases not matched to a gene: 8. The CDR3 totals 16 residues. The CDR3 bases are TGTGCCAGCAGTTTCTCGGTAGCGGGGGGTAAAGATACGCAGTATTTT. It is translated as CASSFSVAGGKDTQYF.

This clonotype was recorded many times. The J gene is TRBJ2-7, the V gene TRBV5-6, with 9 nucleotides matching TRBD1. Germline V CDR1 and CDR2: SGHDT, YYEEEE. This CDR3 has 15 amino acids. Germline trimming cut 4 bases from V and 1 base from J; bases unmatched to any gene: 6. CDR3 DNA sequence: TGTGCCAGCAGCCCTACAGGGGGCGCATCCTACGAGCAGTACTTC. Its translation is CASSPTGGASYEQYF.

This clonotype was observed at least ten times. This sequence joins TRBV5-8 and TRBJ1-1; the D gene is possibly TRBD1 (6 bases). V was trimmed by 2 bases and J by 1 base, leaving 12 bases between them. CDR3 length: 15 residues. Germline CDR1 and CDR2: SGHTS and YDEGEE. This chain's CDR3 is CASSFRDTWNTEAFF. In DNA, the CDR3 is TGTGCCAGCAGCTTCCGGGACACATGGAACACTGAAGCTTTCTTT. The variable domain in full, with the rest retrieved from reference TRBV5-8 and TRBJ1-1, is EAGVTQSPTHLIKTRGQQATLRCSPISGHTSVYWYQQALGLGLQFLLWYDEGEERNRGNFPPRFSGRQFPNYSSELNVNALELEDSALYLCASSFRDTWNTEAFFGQGTRLTVV.

This clonotype has ten or more counts. This sequence joins TRBV5-6 and TRBJ2-6; D is unresolved. V dropped 3 bases and J dropped 0 bases, with 4 bases sitting between them. Germline CDR1 reads SGHDT; CDR2 reads YYEEEE. This CDR3 has 14 amino acids. CDR3 in amino acids: CASSWGSGANVLTF. CDR3 sequence (DNA): TGTGCCAGCAGCTGGGGCTCTGGGGCCAACGTCCTGACTTTC.

In its sample, this clonotype was seen a few times. Because it lacks the conserved phenylalanine or tryptophan at the end, this CDR3 is likely a read error. The DNA is omitted, as the CDR3 cannot be located on it reliably, and the CDR3 follows TCRdb's listing. The chain couples TRBV7-2 to TRBJ2-7; TRBD1 is the table's D call and was not checked against the DNA. The CDR3 contains 18 residues when both ends are counted. The V gene's germline CDR1 is SGHTA and CDR2 FQGNSA. CDR3 sequence reads: CASSLRPGQGIYGYTFGS.